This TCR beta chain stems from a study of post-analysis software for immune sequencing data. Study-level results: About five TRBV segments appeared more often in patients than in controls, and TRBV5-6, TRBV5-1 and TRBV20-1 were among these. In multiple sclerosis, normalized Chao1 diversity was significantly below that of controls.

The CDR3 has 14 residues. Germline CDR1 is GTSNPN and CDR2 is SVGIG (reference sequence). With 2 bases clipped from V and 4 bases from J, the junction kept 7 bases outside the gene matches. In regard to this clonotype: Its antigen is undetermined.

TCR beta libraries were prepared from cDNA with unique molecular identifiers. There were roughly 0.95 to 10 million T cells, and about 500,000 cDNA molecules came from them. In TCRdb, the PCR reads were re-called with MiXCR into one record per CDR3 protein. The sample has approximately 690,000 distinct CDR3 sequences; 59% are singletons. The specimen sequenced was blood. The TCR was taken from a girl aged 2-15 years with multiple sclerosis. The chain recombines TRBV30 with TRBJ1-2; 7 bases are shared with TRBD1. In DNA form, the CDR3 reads TGTGCCTGGAGTTTACAGGGGAGAGTCTATGGCTACACCTTC. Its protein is CAWSLQGRVYGYTF.